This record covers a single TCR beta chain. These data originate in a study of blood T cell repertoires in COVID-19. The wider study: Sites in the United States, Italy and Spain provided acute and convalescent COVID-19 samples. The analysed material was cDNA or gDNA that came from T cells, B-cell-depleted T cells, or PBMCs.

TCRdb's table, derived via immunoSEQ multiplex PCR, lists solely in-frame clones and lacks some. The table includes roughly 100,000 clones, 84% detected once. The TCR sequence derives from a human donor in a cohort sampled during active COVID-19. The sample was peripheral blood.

CDR3 sequence (DNA): TGTGCCAGCAGCTTGGGGCAGGTTCGCGAGCAGTACTTC. Translated: CASSLGQVREQYF. The V call is TRBV7-2, the J call TRBJ2-7; a possible D gene is TRBD1 (5 bases). The length of the CDR3 is 13 residues. Per germline, CDR1 SGHTA and CDR2 FQGNSA. Trimming removed 3 bases at V and 6 bases at J, with 12 bases between.